This T cell receptor beta chain originates from a study of blood T cells in healthy people across ages. It was with a sample-barcoded 5' primer and a J-beta primer mix that a second PCR of about 6 to 12 cycles was run. TCRdb recomputed calls from the 5' RACE reads with MiXCR, one row per CDR3 protein. Here the sample spans 1.5 million to 2 million distinct CDR3 sequences, over 25% being singletons. The germline V gene has CDR1 MDHEN and CDR2 SYDVKM. V was clipped by 3 bases and J by 4 bases, with 7 bases between them. The CDR3 has 12 residues. Each of the donors had roughly 9.7 milliliters of peripheral blood drawn into EDTA-treated Vacutainer tubes. No fewer than 5 micrograms of total RNA were isolated from every sample. The sample holds many counts of this clonotype.

The TCR originated in a woman aged 25 to 39 in good health. V usage is TRBV28 and J usage is TRBJ2-7; D gene ambiguous. Sequencing was carried out using blood. This chain's CDR3 is CASSFTYYEQYF. CDR3 coding DNA: TGTGCCAGCAGTTTCACATATTACGAGCAGTACTTC.